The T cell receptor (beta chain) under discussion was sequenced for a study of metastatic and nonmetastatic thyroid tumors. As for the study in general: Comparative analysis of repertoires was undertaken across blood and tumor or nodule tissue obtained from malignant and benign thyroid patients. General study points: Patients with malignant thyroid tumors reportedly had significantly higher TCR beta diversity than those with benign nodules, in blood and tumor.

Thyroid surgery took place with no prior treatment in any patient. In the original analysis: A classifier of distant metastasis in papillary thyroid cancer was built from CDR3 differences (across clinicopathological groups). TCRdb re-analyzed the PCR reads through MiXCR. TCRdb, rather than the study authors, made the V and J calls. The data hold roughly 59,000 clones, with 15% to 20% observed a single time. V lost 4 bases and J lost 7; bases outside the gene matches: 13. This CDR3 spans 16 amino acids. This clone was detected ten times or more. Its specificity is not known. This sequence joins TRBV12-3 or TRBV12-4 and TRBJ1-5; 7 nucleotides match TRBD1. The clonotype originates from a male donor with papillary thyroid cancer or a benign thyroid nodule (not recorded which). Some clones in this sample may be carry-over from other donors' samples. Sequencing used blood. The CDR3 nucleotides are TGTGCCAGCAGTTCAAACGTAGACAGGGCGCGGCAGCCCCAGCATTTT. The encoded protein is CASSSNVDRARQPQHF.